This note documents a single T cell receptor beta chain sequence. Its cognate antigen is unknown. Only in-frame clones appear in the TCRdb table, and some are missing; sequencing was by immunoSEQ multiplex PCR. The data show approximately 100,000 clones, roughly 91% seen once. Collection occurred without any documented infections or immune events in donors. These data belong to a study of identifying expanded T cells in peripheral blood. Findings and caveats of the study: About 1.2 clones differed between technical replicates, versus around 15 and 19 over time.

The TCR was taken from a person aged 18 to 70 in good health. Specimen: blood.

In DNA, the CDR3 is TGCAGCGCCTTACAGGGAACCTATGGCTACACCTTC. Encoded protein: CSALQGTYGYTF. The V call is TRBV29-1, the J call TRBJ1-2; D may be TRBD1 (6 bases). The CDR3 contains 12 residues. Germline assignment: CDR1 SQVTM and CDR2 ANQGSEA. The germline V and J ends were trimmed by 7 bases and 4 bases, with 13 bases remaining between them.